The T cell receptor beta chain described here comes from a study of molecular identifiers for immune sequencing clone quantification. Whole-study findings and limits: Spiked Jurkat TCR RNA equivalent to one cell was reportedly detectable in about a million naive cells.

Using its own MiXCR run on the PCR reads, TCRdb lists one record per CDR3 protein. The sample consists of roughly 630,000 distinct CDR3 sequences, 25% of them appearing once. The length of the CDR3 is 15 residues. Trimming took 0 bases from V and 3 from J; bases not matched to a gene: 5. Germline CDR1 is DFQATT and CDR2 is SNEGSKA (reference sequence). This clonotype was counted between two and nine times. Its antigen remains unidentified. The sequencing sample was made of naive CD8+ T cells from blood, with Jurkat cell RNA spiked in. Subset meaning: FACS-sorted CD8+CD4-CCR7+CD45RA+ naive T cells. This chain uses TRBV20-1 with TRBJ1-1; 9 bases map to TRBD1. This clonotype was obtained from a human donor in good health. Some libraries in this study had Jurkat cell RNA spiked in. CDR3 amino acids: CSARDRTGEYTEAFF. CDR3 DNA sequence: TGCAGTGCTAGAGATAGGACAGGGGAGTACACTGAAGCTTTCTTT.